This paragraph reports one T cell receptor beta chain. Its antigen is not known. TCRdb keeps only in-frame clones here, not all; method: immunoSEQ multiplex PCR. Of about 150,000 clones listed, about 91% are singletons. These data are taken from a study of T cell responses to AZD1222 COVID-19 vaccine. Study results and caveats: Unmutated variant regions are reportedly the target of nearly half of TCRs that are spike-specific. It was only six AZD1222 recipients who were seropositive at baseline. A rise in Spike-specific TCR breadth and depth followed two AZD1222 doses. The sample set comprised mostly white British donors with more females, and clonal diversity was possibly underestimated.

CDR3 length equals 13 residues. In germline, CDR1 is SQVTM, CDR2 ANQGSEA. V lost 4 bases and J 6 bases, leaving 12 bases between the germline ends. The chain uses TRBV29-1 and TRBJ2-2, with D possibly matching TRBD1 (6 bases). Sequencing used peripheral blood, obtained on day 0 of AZD1222 vaccination. The sequence came from an adult in good health. The CDR3 nucleotides are TGCAGCGTTGGGGGAACAGGGTCCGGGGAGCTGTTTTTT. It translates to CSVGGTGSGELFF.